Presented here are 25 T cell receptor beta chains from one specimen sequenced in a study of T-cell memory formation after mild COVID-19. TCRdb analysed the 5' RACE reads with MiXCR anew, one entry per CDR3 protein. The repertoire has about 470,000 distinct CDR3 sequences, roughly 25% of them found once; the top ten carry approximately 12%. Sequenced: PBMCs or a T cell subset sorted from them (not recorded which). All receptors derive from an adult woman who had mild COVID-19 (a few samples of this study predate the infection). Cell type and time point are not known.

The V and J genes are TRBV7-9 and TRBJ1-2; the D is unclear. CDR1 and CDR2 from the germline V gene are SEHNR and FQNEAQ (reference sequence). There are 14 residues in the CDR3. V lost 1 base and J 4 bases, leaving 10 bases between the germline ends. The CDR3 bases are TGTGCCAGCAGCTTAGTACAGCCCGGCTATGGCTACACCTTC. Its translation is CASSLVQPGYGYTF. Full variable domain (missing parts from reference TRBV7-9 and TRBJ1-2): DTGVSQNPRHKITKRGQNVTFRCDPISEHNRLYWYRQTLGQGPEFLTYFQNEAQLEKSRLLSDRFSAERPKGSFSTLEIQRTEQGDSAMYLCASSLVQPGYGYTFGSGTRLTVV.

This clonotype showed up just a few times. This chain joins TRBV6-4 and TRBJ2-3; TRBD1 might be the D (6 bases). Trimming removed 2 bases at V and 1 base at J, with 10 bases between. The CDR3 extends over 15 amino acids. The germline CDR1 and CDR2 sequences are MRHNA and SNTAGT. The CDR3 DNA reads as TGTGCCAGCAGTGACGTGGCAGGGGGCACAGATACGCAGTATTTT. Encoded protein: CASSDVAGGTDTQYF.

This clonotype was detected a few times. V usage is TRBV10-3 and J usage is TRBJ2-1; 8 nucleotides agree with TRBD2. This CDR3 spans 15 amino acids. Germline CDR1 ENHRY, CDR2 SYGVKD. V gave up 2 bases and J gave up 8 bases; unmatched junction bases: 8. CDR3 DNA: TGTGCCATCAGTGAGAGCGATAGCGGGATCGATGAGCAGTTCTTC. Translation gives CAISESDSGIDEQFF.

This clonotype was picked up a small number of times. The J gene is TRBJ2-1, the V gene TRBV2; 11 bases line up with TRBD2. Germline V gives CDR1 SNHLY, CDR2 FYNNEI. V gave up 7 bases and J gave up 8 bases; unmatched junction bases: 10. CDR3 size: 15 residues. CDR3 coding DNA: TGTGCCAGCATGCCCCTAGCGGGGGGAGGCGATGAGCAGTTCTTC. It translates to CASMPLAGGGDEQFF.

This clonotype was found many times. The chain is built from TRBV12-3 or TRBV12-4 and TRBJ1-2, with D unclear. V lost 1 base to trimming and J lost 4 bases, with 4 bases between them. This CDR3 comprises 12 residues. CDR3 sequence (DNA): TGTGCCAGCAGTTTAGGGAGCTATGGCTACACCTTC. The encoded protein is CASSLGSYGYTF.

This clonotype was observed at least ten times. J is TRBJ2-3 and V is TRBV7-9; 7 nucleotides agree with TRBD1. The V and J ends lost 5 bases and 6 bases, in that order; junction bases with no gene match: 14. This CDR3 has 16 residues. CDR1 is SEHNR, CDR2 FQNEAQ, per germline (reference sequence). The chain's CDR3 is CASSPRDRLLRDTQYF. The CDR3 DNA reads as TGTGCCAGCAGCCCGAGGGACAGACTCCTGCGGGATACGCAGTATTTT.

The chain joins TRBV7-2 to TRBJ2-6; TRBD1 aligns across 8 bases. CDR1 is SGHTA and CDR2 is FQGNSA in the germline V gene. There are 16 residues in the CDR3. Trimming took 5 bases from V and 2 from J; bases not matched to a gene: 5. The CDR3 loop is CASSTSDRAGANVLTF. CDR3 nucleotides: TGTGCCAGCAGCACCTCGGACAGGGCTGGGGCCAACGTCCTGACTTTC.

This clonotype has only a few counts. The V call is TRBV5-1, the J call TRBJ1-3, with 8 positions matching TRBD1. This CDR3 region has 14 residues. Germline CDR1 reads SGHRS; CDR2 reads YFSETQ. After removal of 4 bases from V and 6 bases from J, the junction contained 6 bases not matched to a gene. Here the CDR3 reads CASSPDRAENTIYF. The CDR3 nucleotides read TGCGCCAGCAGCCCGGACAGGGCCGAAAACACCATATATTTT. The variable domain in full, completed from reference TRBV5-1 and TRBJ1-3, reads KAGVTQTPRYLIKTRGQQVTLSCSPISGHRSVSWYQQTPGQGLQFLFEYFSETQRNKGNFPGRFSGRQFSNSRSEMNVSTLELGDSALYLCASSPDRAENTIYFGEGSWLTVV.

This clonotype occurred a few times. CDR3: CASSVAGVGTGELFF. CDR3 DNA sequence: TGTGCCAGCAGCGTCGCAGGGGTGGGCACCGGGGAGCTGTTTTTT. This chain joins TRBV9 and TRBJ2-2; possible D gene TRBD1, 6 bases. This CDR3 region has 15 residues. V shed 2 bases and J shed 4 bases, with 12 bases lying between them. Germline values: CDR1 SGDLS, CDR2 YYNGEE.

This clonotype came up a few times. The chain recombines TRBV7-9 with TRBJ1-4; the D gene is possibly TRBD1 (5 bases). Between the trimmed V and J ends, which lost 5 bases and 8 bases, there was a span of 21 bases. Germline V CDR1 and CDR2: SEHNR, FQNEAQ (reference sequence). The CDR3 loop spans 16 amino acids. The CDR3: CASSRPGALKGEKLFF. CDR3 coding DNA: TGTGCCAGCAGCCGCCCAGGTGCCCTCAAGGGGGAAAAACTGTTTTTT.

The chain uses TRBV10-3 and TRBJ1-1; 8 bases fit TRBD1. Germline V gene lookup returns CDR1 ENHRY and CDR2 SYGVKD. The junction had 1 base not matched to a gene; V was cut back by 6 bases and J by 4 bases. This CDR3 has 12 amino acids. The CDR3 nucleotides read TGTGCCATCAGGGACAGGGCCACTGAAGCTTTCTTT. Its translation is CAIRDRATEAFF.

The rearrangement joins TRBV7-2 to TRBJ2-5; a weak D match, TRBD1 (6 bases). Trimming cost V 3 bases and J 10 bases, with 12 bases left between them. The CDR3 has 12 residues. CDR1 SGHTA and CDR2 FQGNSA come from the germline V gene. The CDR3 here is CASSFAGENQYF. The CDR3 DNA follows: TGTGCCAGCAGCTTTGCAGGGGAAAACCAGTACTTC.

V and J are TRBV7-2 and TRBJ2-7; D uncertain. This CDR3 is 14 amino acids long. V was clipped by 1 base and J by 0 bases, with 7 bases between them. Germline V CDR1 and CDR2: SGHTA, FQGNSA. CDR3 in amino acids: CASSLEFSSYEQYF. CDR3 nucleotides: TGTGCCAGCAGCTTAGAGTTTAGCTCCTACGAGCAGTACTTC.

This chain connects TRBV3-1 to TRBJ2-1; TRBD2 matches 14 bases. Germline assignment: CDR1 LGHDT and CDR2 YNNKEL (reference sequence). The CDR3 runs to 17 residues. J gave up 8 bases and V 5 bases, and 11 bases lay outside the gene matches. The CDR3 nucleotides are TGTGCCAGCAGCTCCTACGGGACTAGCGGGAGTGGCGATGAGCAGTTCTTC. Translating it yields CASSSYGTSGSGDEQFF.

The V call is TRBV7-8, the J call TRBJ1-3, with TRBD1 matching 9 bases. The germline V gene has CDR1 SGHVS and CDR2 FQNEAQ. The CDR3 runs to 13 residues. The junction had 3 bases not matched to a gene; V was cut back by 5 bases and J by 7 bases. The CDR3 DNA is TGTGCCAGCAGCAGGGACAGGGAGAACACCATATATTTT. Its protein is CASSRDRENTIYF.

This chain uses TRBV25-1 with TRBJ2-1; 8 nucleotides match TRBD1. Germline-derived CDR1 and CDR2 are MGHDK and SYGVNS. The CDR3 covers 18 residues. Trimming at V came to 4 bases and at J to 0 bases, leaving 11 bases not matched to a gene. This CDR3 is CASSGPGTGISSYNEQFF. CDR3 DNA sequence: TGTGCCAGCAGTGGGCCCGGGACAGGTATTTCCTCCTACAATGAGCAGTTCTTC. The full variable domain, with the rest looked up from reference TRBV25-1 and TRBJ2-1, is EADIYQTPRYLVIGTGKKITLECSQTMGHDKMYWYQQDPGMELHLIHYSYGVNSTEKGDLSSESTVSRIRTEHFPLTLESARPSHTSQYLCASSGPGTGISSYNEQFFGPGTRLTVL.

The chain employs TRBV21-1 and TRBJ2-7. TRBV21-1 is a pseudogene. The CDR3 has 14 residues. The CDR3 loop is CASSTEREYCEQYF. CDR3 nucleotide sequence: TGTGCCAGCAGCACTGAGCGGGAGTACTGCGAGCAGTACTTC.

The rearrangement joins TRBV21-1 to TRBJ1-2. TRBV21-1 is a recognized pseudogene. This CDR3 is built from 15 residues. CDR3 bases: TGTGCCAGCAGCAAAGCCGTGGGGAATAACTATGGCTACACCTTC. Protein sequence: CASSKAVGNNYGYTF.

This clonotype was detected ten times or more. Written as DNA, the CDR3 is TGTGCCAGCAGTCGGACAGGGGAGCAGTTCTTC. Protein product: CASSRTGEQFF. The V call is TRBV12-3 or TRBV12-4, the J call TRBJ2-1; 8 bases agree with TRBD1. Trimming removed 5 bases from V and 10 bases from J; junction bases left unmatched: 1. The CDR3 has 11 residues.

The rearrangement links TRBV7-8 to TRBJ1-3; D uncertain. V was pared by 6 bases and J by 0 bases, with 9 bases between. This CDR3 spans 14 amino acids. CDR1 is SGHVS and CDR2 is FQNEAQ in the germline V gene. CDR3 protein: CASRAPNSGNTIYF. The CDR3 coding sequence is TGTGCCAGCAGAGCCCCTAACTCTGGAAACACCATATATTTT.

V usage is TRBV15 and J usage is TRBJ2-3; D ambiguous. CDR1 is LNHNV, CDR2 YYDKDF, per germline (reference sequence). With 0 bases removed from V and 3 bases from J, the gap between germline ends came to 10 bases. The CDR3 is made up of 15 amino acids. The CDR3 is CATSREGKRTDTQYF. The CDR3, as DNA: TGTGCCACCAGCAGAGAGGGGAAGAGAACAGATACGCAGTATTTT.

The genes are TRBV29-1 and TRBJ2-7; 11 bases align to TRBD1. Germline V gives CDR1 SQVTM, CDR2 ANQGSEA. Losses at the gene ends were 1 base for V and 6 bases for J; bases not matched to a gene: 2. The CDR3 spans 13 residues. The CDR3 is CSVEGTGGAEQYF. The CDR3 bases are TGCAGCGTTGAAGGGACAGGGGGCGCCGAGCAGTACTTC.

A few counts support this clonotype. The chain employs TRBV20-1 and TRBJ2-3, with D maybe TRBD2 (5 bases). Deletions cut 4 bases from V and 4 bases from J, with 18 bases between. CDR1 is DFQATT, CDR2 SNEGSKA, per germline (reference sequence). The CDR3 contains 15 residues. For the CDR3, the DNA is TGCAGTGCTACGCGTCTAGTGGGAGACGCAGATACGCAGTATTTT. Translating gives CSATRLVGDADTQYF.

This clonotype was observed a few times. V usage is TRBV5-1 and J usage is TRBJ2-4, with 7 bases that match TRBD2. The germline V gene encodes CDR1 SGHRS and CDR2 YFSETQ. The CDR3 is 15 amino acids. V trimming: 0 bases; J trimming: 6 bases; junction bases outside the gene matches: 6. The CDR3 spells CASSLALSSGNIQYF. The CDR3 bases are TGCGCCAGCAGCTTGGCGTTGTCTAGCGGAAACATTCAGTACTTC.

This clonotype has more than one count but fewer than ten. The chain employs TRBV9 and TRBJ2-1, with D uncertain. The CDR3 extends over 13 amino acids. Trimming took off 2 bases at V and 9 bases at J, with 12 bases between the two ends. CDR1 and CDR2 from the germline V gene are SGDLS and YYNGEE. This chain's CDR3 is CASSVLGGPEQFF. The CDR3 DNA is TGTGCCAGCAGCGTTTTGGGTGGCCCTGAGCAGTTCTTC.